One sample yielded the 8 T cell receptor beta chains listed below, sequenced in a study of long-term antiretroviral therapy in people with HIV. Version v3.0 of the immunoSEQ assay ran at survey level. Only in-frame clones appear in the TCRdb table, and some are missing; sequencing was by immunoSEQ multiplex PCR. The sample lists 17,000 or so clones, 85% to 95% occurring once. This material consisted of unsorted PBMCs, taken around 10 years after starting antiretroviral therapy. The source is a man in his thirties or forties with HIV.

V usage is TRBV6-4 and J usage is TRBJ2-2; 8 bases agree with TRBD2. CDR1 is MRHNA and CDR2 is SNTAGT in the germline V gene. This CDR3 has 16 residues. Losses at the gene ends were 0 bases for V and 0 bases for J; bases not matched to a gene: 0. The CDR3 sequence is CASSDSRGANTGELFF. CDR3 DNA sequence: TGTGCCAGCAGTGACTCGCGGGGGGCGAACACCGGGGAGCTGTTTTTT.

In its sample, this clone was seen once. CDR3 coding DNA: TGCGCCAGCAGCTTTTCTAGCGGAGCCGACAATGAGCAGTTCTTC. It specifies CASSFSSGADNEQFF. This chain links TRBV5-1 with TRBJ2-1, with TRBD2 matching over 7 bases. The germline gives CDR1 SGHRS, CDR2 YFSETQ. The CDR3 totals 15 residues. V dropped 2 bases and J dropped 5; count of bases not matched to a gene: 7.

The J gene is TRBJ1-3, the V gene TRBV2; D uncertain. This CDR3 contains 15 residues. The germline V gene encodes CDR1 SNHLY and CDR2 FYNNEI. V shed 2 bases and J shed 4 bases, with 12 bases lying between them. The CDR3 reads CASSELGHLGNTIYF. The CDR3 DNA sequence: TGTGCCAGCAGTGAACTGGGCCATCTGGGAAACACCATATATTTT.

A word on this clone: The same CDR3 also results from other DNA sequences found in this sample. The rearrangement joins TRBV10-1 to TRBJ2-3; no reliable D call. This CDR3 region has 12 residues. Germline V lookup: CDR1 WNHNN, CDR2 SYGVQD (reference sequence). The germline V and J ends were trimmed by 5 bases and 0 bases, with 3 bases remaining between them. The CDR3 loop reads CASSYSTDTQYF. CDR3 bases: TGCGCCAGCAGTTATAGCACAGATACGCAGTATTTT.

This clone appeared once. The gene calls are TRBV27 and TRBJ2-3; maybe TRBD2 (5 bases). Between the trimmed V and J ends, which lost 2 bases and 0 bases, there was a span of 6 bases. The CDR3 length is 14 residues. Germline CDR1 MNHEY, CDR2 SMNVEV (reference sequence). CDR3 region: CASSLRGSTDTQYF. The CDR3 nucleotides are TGTGCCAGCAGTTTACGGGGAAGCACAGATACGCAGTATTTT.

The CDR3 loop is CASSVEGGPKSGNTIYF. The DNA for the CDR3 is TGTGCCAGCAGCGTAGAGGGAGGGCCCAAATCTGGAAACACCATATATTTT. V is TRBV9 and J is TRBJ1-3; D is ambiguous. V dropped 0 bases and J dropped 1 base, with 14 bases sitting between them. Germline lookup yields CDR1 SGDLS and CDR2 YYNGEE. This CDR3 is 17 amino acids long.

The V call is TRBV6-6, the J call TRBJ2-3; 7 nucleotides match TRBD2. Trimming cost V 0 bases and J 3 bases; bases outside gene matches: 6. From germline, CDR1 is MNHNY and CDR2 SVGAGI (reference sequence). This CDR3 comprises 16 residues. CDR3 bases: TGTGCCAGCAGTTACTCGTCAGGGAGGGGTACAGATACGCAGTATTTT. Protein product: CASSYSSGRGTDTQYF.

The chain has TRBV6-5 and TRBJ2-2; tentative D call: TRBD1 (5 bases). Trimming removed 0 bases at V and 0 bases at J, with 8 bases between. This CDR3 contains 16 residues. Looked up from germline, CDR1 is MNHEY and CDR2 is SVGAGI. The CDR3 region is CASSYSMGPNTGELFF. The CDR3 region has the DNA TGTGCCAGCAGTTACTCGATGGGGCCGAACACCGGGGAGCTGTTTTTT.